This T cell receptor beta chain was sequenced for a study of blood T cell repertoires in COVID-19. The wider study: COVID-19 samples from acute and convalescent phases originated in the United States, Italy and Spain.

Source study methods: By means of reference gene primer amplification, nucleated cell counts were estimated. Profiling relied on immunoSEQ multiplex PCR, and the TCRdb table lists in-frame clones only, not all of them. D and trimming were read from the DNA, whereas the V and J calls and clone size are those reported in that table. The sample has around 76,000 clones; 80% are singletons. Germline V gene lookup returns CDR1 SGHRS and CDR2 YFSETQ. The V end was cut by 4 bases, the J end by 3 bases, with 13 bases between. The CDR3 contains 14 residues. Seattle-derived patients entered the study during active infection and were followed longitudinally.

Sequenced material: peripheral blood. The chain has TRBV5-1 and TRBJ1-2; possible D gene TRBD1, 5 bases. The TCR comes from a man aged 45-65 years with COVID-19, enrolled during active disease. CDR3 sequence reads: CASSPAPGDYGYTF. The CDR3 DNA follows: TGCGCCAGCAGCCCGGCCCCGGGGGACTATGGCTACACCTTC.